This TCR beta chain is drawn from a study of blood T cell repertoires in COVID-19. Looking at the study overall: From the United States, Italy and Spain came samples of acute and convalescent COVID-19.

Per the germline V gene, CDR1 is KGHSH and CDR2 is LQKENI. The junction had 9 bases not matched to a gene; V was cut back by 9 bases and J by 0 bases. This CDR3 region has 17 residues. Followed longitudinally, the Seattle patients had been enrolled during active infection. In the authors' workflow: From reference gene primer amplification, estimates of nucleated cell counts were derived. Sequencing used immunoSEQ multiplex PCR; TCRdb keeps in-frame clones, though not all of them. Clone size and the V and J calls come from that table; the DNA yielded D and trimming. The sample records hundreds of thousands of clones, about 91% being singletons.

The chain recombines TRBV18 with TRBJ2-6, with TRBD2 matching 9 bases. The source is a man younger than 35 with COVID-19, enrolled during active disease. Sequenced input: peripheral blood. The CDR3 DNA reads TGTGCCAGTTCAACCACAGCGGGGGGCTCTGGGGCCAACGTCCTGACTTTC. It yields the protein CASSTTAGGSGANVLTF.